This passage covers 14 T cell receptor beta chains from one sample sequenced in a study of T cell repertoires in aging, cancer and after chemotherapy. Rearranged V-D-J TRB sequences were amplified with a mixed TRB-A/B primer pool. Using its own MiXCR run on the multiplex PCR reads, TCRdb lists one record per CDR3 protein. The sample has thousands of distinct CDR3 sequences; under 30% are singletons. Amplification of TCR beta used genomic DNA extracted from peripheral blood. Sample: blood. These receptor sequences come from a human donor with a solid tumor.

Sample share makes this clonotype medium-sized. The rearrangement joins TRBV11-3 to TRBJ1-1, with TRBD1 matching 8 bases. V shed 5 bases and J 11 bases; nucleotides not matched to a gene: 4. From germline, CDR1 is SGHNT and CDR2 YENEEA. The CDR3 is made up of 11 amino acids. Here the CDR3 reads CASSRTGRAFF. In DNA, the CDR3 is TGTGCCAGCAGCAGGACAGGGAGGGCTTTCTTT.

This sequence joins TRBV19 and TRBJ2-5, with 14 bases lining up with TRBD2. J gave up 5 bases and V 6 bases, and 8 bases lay outside the gene matches. Germline loops: CDR1 LNHDA, CDR2 SQIVND (reference sequence). This CDR3 is 16 amino acids long. CDR3 sequence (DNA): TGTGCCAGTAGCCCAGGGACTAGCGGGAGTTTTGAGACCCAGTACTTC. Residues: CASSPGTSGSFETQYF.

This clonotype qualifies as medium-sized. V and J are TRBV6-5 and TRBJ1-1, with D unresolved. The CDR3 consists of 13 residues. The germline V and J ends were trimmed by 6 bases and 4 bases, with 12 bases remaining between them. CDR1 MNHEY and CDR2 SVGAGI come from the germline V gene. The CDR3 nucleotides are TGTGCCAGCAGCTCGGCGCCCTTCACTGAAGCTTTCTTT. Translation gives CASSSAPFTEAFF.

V usage is TRBV29-1 and J usage is TRBJ2-3; 12 bases line up with TRBD2. The CDR3 contains 17 residues. The V segment lost 7 bases and the J segment 2 bases; nucleotides outside the gene matches: 13. Germline V lookup: CDR1 SQVTM, CDR2 ANQGSEA. The CDR3 protein is CSAGLAGGTINTDTQYF. Written as DNA, the CDR3 is TGCAGCGCAGGCCTAGCGGGGGGGACCATCAACACAGATACGCAGTATTTT.

Judged by abundance, this clonotype is large. V is TRBV19 and J is TRBJ2-3; D ambiguous. Germline-derived CDR1 and CDR2 are LNHDA and SQIVND (reference sequence). The V end was cut by 6 bases, the J end by 6 bases, with 4 bases between. This CDR3 is built from 10 residues. CDR3 sequence (DNA): TGTGCCAGTAGGTCGGATACGCAGTATTTT. It translates to CASRSDTQYF.

This clonotype is labeled as large. The J gene is TRBJ2-3, the V gene TRBV12-3 or TRBV12-4; D may be TRBD1 (6 bases). With 3 bases removed from V and 0 bases from J, the gap between germline ends came to 13 bases. The CDR3 sequence is 16 residues long. The CDR3 region has the DNA TGTGCCAGCAGTTTGAACAGGGTTGTCAGCACAGATACGCAGTATTTT. This translates into CASSLNRVVSTDTQYF.

This chain connects TRBV12-3 or TRBV12-4 to TRBJ2-3; TRBD2 aligns across 13 bases. Unmatched junction bases numbered 6, after V lost 9 bases and J lost 6 bases. The CDR3 is 14 amino acids. As DNA, the CDR3 is TGTGCCAGTAGGACTAGCGGGAGAGAGGATACGCAGTATTTT. Encoded protein: CASRTSGREDTQYF.

By proportion, this clonotype is large. V gene TRBV6-1 combines with J gene TRBJ2-7; weak D call: TRBD1 (7 bases). Germline CDR1 reads MNHNS; CDR2 reads SASEGT. The CDR3 is 15 amino acids. Between the trimmed V and J ends, which lost 0 bases and 4 bases, there was a span of 13 bases. CDR3 residues: CASSEAGGGAYEQYF. In DNA, the CDR3 is TGTGCCAGCAGTGAAGCAGGAGGGGGCGCGTACGAGCAGTACTTC.

This clonotype is medium-sized in the sample. The chain couples TRBV5-1 to TRBJ2-3, with D possibly matching TRBD2 (5 bases). The ends were cut back, 4 bases at V and 3 bases at J, with 12 bases in the middle. Per the germline V gene, CDR1 is SGHRS and CDR2 is YFSETQ. The CDR3 covers 14 residues. CDR3 in amino acids: CASSPRPGTDTQYF. Written as DNA, the CDR3 is TGCGCCAGCAGCCCTCGGCCGGGGACAGATACGCAGTATTTT.

V and J are TRBV7-9 and TRBJ1-1, with TRBD1 matching over 7 bases. The J segment lost 6 bases and the V segment lost 1 base, leaving 11 bases of the junction unmatched. This CDR3 is built from 16 residues. CDR1 and CDR2 from the germline V gene are SEHNR and FQNEAQ (reference sequence). The CDR3: CASSLGRRRGGAEAFF. CDR3 nucleotide sequence: TGTGCCAGCAGCTTAGGACGTCGCAGGGGGGGCGCTGAAGCTTTCTTT.

The gene calls are TRBV24-1 and TRBJ2-2; 9 bases match TRBD1. Germline V gene lookup returns CDR1 KGHDR and CDR2 SFDVKD. The J segment lost 1 base and the V segment lost 0 bases, leaving 2 bases of the junction unmatched. The CDR3 contains 17 residues. The CDR3 loop is CATSDLAGQGNTGELFF. As DNA, the CDR3 is TGTGCCACCAGTGATTTGGCGGGACAGGGGAACACCGGGGAGCTGTTTTTT.

This clonotype ranks as medium-sized. This chain joins TRBV18 and TRBJ2-7; 7 bases fit TRBD1. V shed 5 bases, J shed 4 bases, and the junction held 8 bases outside the gene matches. CDR1 and CDR2 from the germline V gene are KGHSH and LQKENI. CDR3 length: 14 amino acids. CDR3: CASSAGTTGYEQYF. The CDR3 DNA reads TGTGCCAGCTCAGCGGGCACGACAGGGTACGAGCAGTACTTC.

This chain connects TRBV19 to TRBJ2-5; TRBD2 agrees at 12 bases. Germline V lookup: CDR1 LNHDA, CDR2 SQIVND (reference sequence). The length of the CDR3 is 16 residues. Unmatched junction bases numbered 8, after V lost 4 bases and J lost 5 bases. CDR3 sequence (DNA): TGTGCCAGTAGTACCCCGACTAGCGGGAGTTTTGAGACCCAGTACTTC. Its protein product is CASSTPTSGSFETQYF.

The chain links TRBV29-1 to TRBJ2-3, with 7 nucleotides matching TRBD2. The germline V gene encodes CDR1 SQVTM and CDR2 ANQGSEA. V trimming: 6 bases; J trimming: 2 bases; junction bases outside the gene matches: 8. CDR3 size: 14 residues. The chain's CDR3 is CSVGGTINTDTQYF. DNA of the CDR3: TGCAGCGTGGGGGGGACCATCAACACAGATACGCAGTATTTT.